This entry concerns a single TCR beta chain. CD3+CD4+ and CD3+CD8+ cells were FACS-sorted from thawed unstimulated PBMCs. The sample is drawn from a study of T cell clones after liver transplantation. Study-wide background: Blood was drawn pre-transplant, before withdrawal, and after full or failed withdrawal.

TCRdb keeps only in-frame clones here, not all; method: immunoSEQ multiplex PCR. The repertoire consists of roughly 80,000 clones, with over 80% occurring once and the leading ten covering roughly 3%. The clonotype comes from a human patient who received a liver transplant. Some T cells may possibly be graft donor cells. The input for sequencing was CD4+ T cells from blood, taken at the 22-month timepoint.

CDR3 sequence reads: CASSQENRDEKLFF. The CDR3 DNA sequence: TGCGCCAGCAGCCAAGAGAACAGGGACGAAAAACTGTTTTTT. The V call is TRBV4-1, the J call TRBJ1-4, with D possibly being TRBD1 (6 bases). Germline values: CDR1 MGHRA, CDR2 YSYEKL. V was cut by 0 bases and J by 8 bases, with 10 bases left in between. This CDR3 spans 14 amino acids.